This TCR beta chain was sequenced for a study of Ad26.COV2.S vaccination and SARS-CoV-2 variants (dated by TCRdb to about 2021). Turning to the overall study: Donors in the vaccine arm were drawn from COV1001, a phase I-IIa trial of Ad26.COV2.S in healthy adults that was multicentre, randomized, double-blind and placebo-controlled. The specificity and breadth of SARS-CoV-2-reactive T cell receptors after Ad26.COV2.S vaccination were assessed by TCRbeta repertoire sequencing. A total of around 32 samples were included in the TCR-sequenced set, comprising roughly 19 Ad26.COV2.S vaccine recipients, 5 placebo recipients and 8 SARS-CoV-2 convalescent individuals. Trial participants were randomized into five groups of five, in which low-dose or high-dose Ad26.COV2.S was given once or twice, or placebo was given on both occasions. Ad26.COV2.S was given intramuscularly at 5x10^10 or 1x10^11 viral particles, as a single shot or as two shots 56 days apart. Blinding of investigators to trial group allocation was maintained during experiments and outcome assessment.

Overall study results and their limits: Ad26.COV2.S recipients had higher spike-specific TCR breadth than placebo recipients (P = 0.0014). After vaccination, substantial breadth of spike-specific CD8+ and CD4+ T cell responses was reported. Vaccine and placebo recipients had comparable non-spike TCR breadth, which fits with the vaccine containing only spike. The authors noted that the TCR breadth and depth analyses may have underestimated total T cell responses. The study was not powered for comparison of responses between vaccine doses or regimens.

Details on this clone: There is no known antigen for this receptor. No much larger clonotype is one base removed from it; base qualities were not supplied.

The immunoSEQ Assay was used to sequence TCRbeta CDR3 regions. After extraction, genomic DNA underwent amplification by bias-controlled multiplex PCR, followed by high-throughput sequencing. The study's own analysis went as follows. To quantify the absolute abundance of every unique TCRbeta CDR3 region, sequences were collapsed and filtered. T cell fraction was estimated by normalization of TCRbeta template counts to usable DNA, with usable DNA being measured through amplification of reference genes present in all nucleated cells. Repertoire TCRs were annotated as SARS-CoV-2-specific when V gene, CDR3 amino acid sequence and J gene were exactly matched to a known reactive TCR set. The reference SARS-CoV-2 TCR set came from MIRA and was filtered for enrichment in COVID-19-positive ImmuneCODE repertoires, removing public or cross-reactive TCRs. Based on the MIRA antigens, annotated TCRs were further analysed at the level of specific ORF or position within ORF. Depth was the summed frequency of annotated unique rearrangements, while breadth was defined as annotated unique rearrangements over total unique productive rearrangements. TCR breadth was compared between groups using two-sided Wilcoxon rank-sum tests. TCRdb provides this immuneACCESS table in a form limited to in-frame rearrangements. Some clones are lacking; in checked studies, under half of them reflect an unresolved V gene, and why the rest are absent is not known. That table is the source of V, J and clone size, and D and trimming were worked out from the DNA. The sample profile shows around 320,000 clones; about nine tenths of them were found once. Roughly 3.1% of the sample lies in the top ten.

V loses 4 bases of germline sequence and J loses 6 bases, and the interval between the two ends is 11 bases. The germline V gene (reference sequence) provides CDR1 SGHKS and CDR2 YYEKEE. There are 12 amino acids in the CDR3, from cysteine to phenylalanine inclusive. Kept here is only the CDR3 DNA, which spans 36 bases and is read in frame from base 1. The intended sense of this specimen's treatment or condition label: approximately 18 received Ad26.COV2.S at low or high dose, single or two shots; roughly 5 received placebo; per-sample allocation not given. For vaccine and placebo recipients, repertoires were sequenced using samples collected on day 63 after the first injection. Cohort 1b enrolled some 25 adults aged 18-55 years at a single site in Boston, USA, between 29 July and 7 August 2020. Ad26.COV2.S was a replication-incompetent adenovirus type 26 vector expressing a prefusion-stabilized SARS-CoV-2 spike protein from the original Wuhan strain.

The sample was peripheral blood, taken in a trial of Ad26.COV2.S vaccine versus placebo. Rearrangement joined TRBV5-5 to TRBJ2-7, with the D gene too uncertain to name. This receptor was identified in a person aged 18-65 years who received the Ad26.COV2.S COVID-19 vaccine or a placebo. The CDR3 has the sequence CASSLYEVEQYF. The DNA reads TGTGCCAGCAGCCTTTATGAGGTCGAGCAGTACTTC.